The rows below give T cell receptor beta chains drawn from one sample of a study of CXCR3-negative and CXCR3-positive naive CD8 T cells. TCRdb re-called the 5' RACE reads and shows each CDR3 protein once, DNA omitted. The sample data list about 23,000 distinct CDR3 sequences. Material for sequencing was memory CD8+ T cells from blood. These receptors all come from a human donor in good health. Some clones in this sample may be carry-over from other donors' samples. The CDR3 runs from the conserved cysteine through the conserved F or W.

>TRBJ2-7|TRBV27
CASSLAGVAYEQYF
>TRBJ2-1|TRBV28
CASTLGGSYNEQFF
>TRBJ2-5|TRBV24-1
CATSDFGLAGYQETQYF
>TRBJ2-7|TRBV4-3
CASSQSSGGPGYEQYF
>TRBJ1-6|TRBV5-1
CASSLSGSPLHF
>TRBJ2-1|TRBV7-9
CASSRTIILEQFF
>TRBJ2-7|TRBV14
CASSRPEGQGRFYEQYF
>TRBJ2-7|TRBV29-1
CSVVRDADTYEQYF
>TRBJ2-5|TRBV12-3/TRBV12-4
CASSFGHQLAGGPETQYF
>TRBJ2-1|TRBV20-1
CSATGTADNEQFF
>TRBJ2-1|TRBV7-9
CASSPSLYNEQFF
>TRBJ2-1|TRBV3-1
CASGDRDYNEQFF
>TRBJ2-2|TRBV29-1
CSVWGAAGELFF
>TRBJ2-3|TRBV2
CASRLPGTTDTQYF